Shown below are 28 T cell receptor beta chains from a single sample sequenced in a study of human T cells and chemical hapten exposure. Time point of the sample: healthy volunteer bleed at 6 weeks. Whole blood that had not been fractionated was the source of extracted total RNA. MiXCR was run by TCRdb on the RACE reads, yielding one entry per CDR3 protein. The table includes about 65,000 distinct CDR3 sequences, about 6.5% detected once. The sequenced sample consisted of whole blood. These receptors all stem from a female donor in good health. Some clones in this sample may be carry-over from other donors' samples.

This clonotype came up a few times. The rearrangement uses TRBV6-2 or TRBV6-3 and TRBJ2-2; D gene ambiguous. V was clipped by 3 bases and J by 0 bases, with 8 bases between them. Germline V lookup: CDR1 MNHEY, CDR2 SVGEGT. The CDR3 is made up of 15 amino acids. CDR3 amino acids: CASSYYGANTGELFF. Written as DNA, the CDR3 is TGTGCCAGCAGTTATTACGGAGCGAACACCGGGGAGCTGTTTTTT.

There are a few counts of this clonotype. The chain joins TRBV6-8 to TRBJ2-3, with 8 bases lining up with TRBD2. Germline CDR1 and CDR2: MNHGY and SAAAGT. The V and J ends lost 0 bases and 3 bases, in that order; junction bases with no gene match: 2. The length of the CDR3 is 15 residues. CDR3 in amino acids: CASSYSRLATDTQYF. CDR3 coding DNA: TGTGCCAGCAGTTACTCTAGACTAGCGACAGATACGCAGTATTTT.

The V call is TRBV5-1, the J call TRBJ1-4; D remains ambiguous. Trimming shortened V by 0 bases and J by 10 bases, and 10 bases separated the two germline ends. Germline V lookup: CDR1 SGHRS, CDR2 YFSETQ. CDR3 length equals 13 residues. The CDR3 region has the DNA TGCGCCAGCAGCTTGGAAACTAAGGGAAAACTGTTTTTT. Translation: CASSLETKGKLFF.

This clonotype was observed at least ten times. The chain joins TRBV3-1 to TRBJ2-4; 7 bases line up with TRBD1. Germline CDR1 is LGHDT and CDR2 is YNNKEL (reference sequence). This CDR3 is 14 amino acids long. V lost 4 bases, J lost 7 bases, and 7 bases stayed unmatched. The CDR3 sequence: CASSPDRVRNIQYF. The CDR3 DNA reads as TGTGCCAGCAGCCCAGACAGGGTACGGAACATTCAGTACTTC.

This clonotype showed up many times. The V gene is TRBV9, the J gene TRBJ1-2; 7 bases are shared with TRBD1. This CDR3 comprises 14 residues. V dropped 4 bases and J dropped 8; count of bases not matched to a gene: 11. Germline CDR1 reads SGDLS; CDR2 reads YYNGEE. The CDR3 loop reads CASSPQGRGKGYTF. DNA for the CDR3: TGTGCCAGCAGCCCGCAGGGCAGGGGGAAGGGCTACACCTTC.

This clonotype was seen a few times. The gene calls are TRBV5-5 and TRBJ2-7; a weak D match, TRBD1 (6 bases). The germline V gene has CDR1 SGHKS and CDR2 YYEKEE (reference sequence). Trimming shortened V by 0 bases and J by 1 base, and 14 bases separated the two germline ends. The CDR3 totals 16 residues. The CDR3 region is CASSLALRQASYEQYF. In DNA form, the CDR3 reads TGTGCCAGCAGCTTGGCCCTGAGACAGGCGTCCTACGAGCAGTACTTC.

As to this clonotype: A read error may explain this, as a much larger clone is one base away. The chain joins TRBV10-3 to TRBJ1-1; TRBD1 matches 8 bases. V lost 6 bases and J lost 7; bases outside the gene matches: 10. Germline V gene data show CDR1 as ENHRY and CDR2 as SYGVKD. This CDR3 has 14 amino acids. As DNA, the CDR3 is TGTGCCATCAGACCGAATAACAGGGGGAATGAAGCTTTCTTT. As protein: CAIRPNNRGNEAFF.

This clonotype was detected ten times or more. V usage is TRBV12-3 or TRBV12-4 and J usage is TRBJ1-3, with TRBD1 matching over 7 bases. CDR3 length equals 18 residues. With V trimmed by 3 bases and J by 0 bases, 11 bases remained unmatched. CDR3 DNA sequence: TGTGCCAGCAGTTTTACTCGACAGGGCTCTAGCTCTGGAAACACCATATATTTT. It codes for CASSFTRQGSSSGNTIYF.

This clonotype was seen many times. The chain carries TRBV28 and TRBJ2-3, with 7 bases identical to TRBD2. The germline V gene has CDR1 MDHEN and CDR2 SYDVKM. The CDR3 has 16 amino acids. Losses at the gene ends were 8 bases for V and 1 base for J; bases not matched to a gene: 12. Here the CDR3 DNA reads TGTGCCAGCGGGCCTAGCGGAGGAGGGCGCACAGATACGCAGTATTTT. This sequence encodes CASGPSGGGRTDTQYF.

This clonotype occurred many times. Written as DNA, the CDR3 is TGTGCCAGCAGTGCTCTCCCAAGCACAGATACGCAGTATTTT. It is translated as CASSALPSTDTQYF. V gene TRBV2 combines with J gene TRBJ2-3; D remains ambiguous. CDR1 is SNHLY, CDR2 FYNNEI, per germline. The ends were cut back, 4 bases at V and 0 bases at J, with 8 bases in the middle. This CDR3 is 14 amino acids long.

This clonotype was observed at least ten times. The genes are TRBV24-1 and TRBJ2-1; 8 bases are a match to TRBD1. V lost 6 bases and J lost 3; bases outside the gene matches: 6. CDR1 is KGHDR and CDR2 is SFDVKD in the germline V gene. The CDR3 has 15 amino acids. DNA of the CDR3: TGTGCCACCAGTTCTCCAGGGGGCAGCTACAATGAGCAGTTCTTC. Encoded protein: CATSSPGGSYNEQFF.

In its sample, this clonotype was seen many times. The CDR3 DNA follows: TGTGCCAGCAGCTTATCTGACTCACGCACAGATACGCAGTATTTT. Translating gives CASSLSDSRTDTQYF. V and J are TRBV7-3 and TRBJ2-3; no definite D call. Germline V CDR1 and CDR2: SGHTA, FQGTGA. The length of the CDR3 is 15 residues. Trimming removed 2 bases from V and 1 base from J, with 10 bases in between.

V and J are TRBV5-1 and TRBJ2-3; TRBD2 aligns across 11 bases. The V and J ends lost 0 bases and 2 bases, in that order; junction bases with no gene match: 2. The CDR3 loop spans 16 amino acids. Germline loops: CDR1 SGHRS, CDR2 YFSETQ. CDR3 sequence: CASSLASGRPTDTQYF. CDR3 DNA sequence: TGCGCCAGCAGCTTGGCTAGCGGGAGGCCCACAGATACGCAGTATTTT.

The rearrangement uses TRBV4-3 and TRBJ2-1, with D perhaps matching TRBD1 or TRBD2 (5 bases each). V was shortened by 1 base and J by 8 bases, with 21 bases between the two germline ends. Per germline, CDR1 LGHNA and CDR2 YSLEER. The CDR3 totals 17 residues. CDR3 residues: CASSQAFVRGPSYEQFF. DNA of the CDR3: TGCGCCAGCAGCCAAGCCTTCGTGAGGGGCCCTAGTTATGAGCAGTTCTTC.

This clonotype was recorded a few times. The genes are TRBV3-1 and TRBJ1-1, with D hard to call. This CDR3 has 14 residues. The V gene lost 4 bases and the J gene lost 1 base, with 10 bases spanning the gap. Germline V gene sequence: CDR1 LGHDT, CDR2 YNNKEL (reference sequence). The CDR3 nucleotides read TGTGCCAGCAGCCCCCTCGACGGGAACACTGAAGCTTTCTTT. Its translation is CASSPLDGNTEAFF. Full variable domain (missing parts from reference TRBV3-1 and TRBJ1-1): DTAVSQTPKYLVTQMGNDKSIKCEQNLGHDTMYWYKQDSKKFLKIMFSYNNKELIINETVPNRFSPKSPDKAHLNLHINSLELGDSAVYFCASSPLDGNTEAFFGQGTRLTVV.

This clonotype appeared many times. The V gene is TRBV28, the J gene TRBJ2-3; 10 nucleotides align to TRBD1. Losses at the gene ends were 6 bases for V and 6 bases for J; bases not matched to a gene: 9. The CDR3 loop spans 15 amino acids. Germline CDR1 is MDHEN and CDR2 is SYDVKM. This CDR3 is CASSRGTGELDTQYF. In nucleotides, the CDR3 is TGTGCCAGCAGCCGGGGGACAGGGGAATTGGATACGCAGTATTTT.

The chain employs TRBV28 and TRBJ2-6; no definite D call. Germline V gene sequence: CDR1 MDHEN, CDR2 SYDVKM. Trimming cost V 7 bases and J 2 bases, with 6 bases left between them. This CDR3 is 13 amino acids long. The CDR3 spells CASTLAGANVLTF. Written as DNA, the CDR3 is TGTGCCAGCACCCTTGCTGGGGCCAACGTCCTGACTTTC.

This clonotype showed up many times. The genes are TRBV19 and TRBJ2-6; the D is unclear. Germline CDR1 and CDR2: LNHDA and SQIVND (reference sequence). V lost 3 bases and J lost 3, with 9 bases in between. This CDR3 region has 15 residues. The DNA of the CDR3 is TGTGCCAGTAGTATTACAGTCGATGGGGCCAACGTCCTGACTTTC. Translated, it gives CASSITVDGANVLTF.

This clonotype has a count of ten or more. V and J are TRBV6-5 and TRBJ2-3; 10 nucleotides line up with TRBD2. Trimming cost V 5 bases and J 7 bases; bases outside gene matches: 12. The CDR3 consists of 16 residues. Looked up from germline, CDR1 is MNHEY and CDR2 is SVGAGI. The CDR3 loop reads CASSAGASGRIYTQYF. The CDR3 DNA reads as TGTGCCAGCAGTGCGGGAGCTAGCGGGAGAATTTATACGCAGTATTTT.

This clonotype was observed a few times. The gene calls are TRBV5-1 and TRBJ2-7; D tentatively reads TRBD1 or TRBD2 (7 bases each). The V end was cut by 4 bases, the J end by 7 bases, with 21 bases between. Germline assignment: CDR1 SGHRS and CDR2 YFSETQ. The CDR3 covers 15 residues. The CDR3 spells CASSPTGEGTGEQYF. CDR3 coding DNA: TGCGCCAGCAGCCCTACAGGGGAGGGTACGGGGGAGCAGTACTTC. The full variable domain, in which reference TRBV5-1 and TRBJ2-7 provide the parts outside the CDR3, is KAGVTQTPRYLIKTRGQQVTLSCSPISGHRSVSWYQQTPGQGLQFLFEYFSETQRNKGNFPGRFSGRQFSNSRSEMNVSTLELGDSALYLCASSPTGEGTGEQYFGPGTRLTVT.

Many counts were recorded for this clonotype. The chain combines TRBV6-2 or TRBV6-3 with TRBJ1-1; TRBD1 matches at 7 bases. Germline assignment: CDR1 MNHEY and CDR2 SVGEGT. The J segment lost 2 bases and the V segment lost 2 bases, leaving 8 bases of the junction unmatched. This CDR3 spans 16 amino acids. The DNA for the CDR3 is TGTGCCAGCAGTTACCAGGACAGGACCCGAAACACTGAAGCTTTCTTT. Amino acids: CASSYQDRTRNTEAFF.

This clonotype has a handful of counts. The genes are TRBV12-5 and TRBJ1-1; D ambiguous. Trimming cost V 3 bases and J 1 base, with 6 bases left between them. CDR1 and CDR2 (germline): LGHNT, FRNRAP. This CDR3 contains 13 residues. The DNA for the CDR3 is TGTGCTAGTGGTTTAAATGGGAACACTGAAGCTTTCTTT. It translates to CASGLNGNTEAFF.

This clonotype showed up many times. J is TRBJ1-5 and V is TRBV28, with unresolved D. V lost 2 bases to trimming and J lost 3 bases, with 11 bases between them. The CDR3 runs to 15 residues. Germline CDR1 MDHEN, CDR2 SYDVKM. The CDR3 DNA sequence: TGTGCCAGCAGTTTAGTCAGGAGTATCAATCAGCCCCAGCATTTT. It is translated as CASSLVRSINQPQHF.

V is TRBV5-1 and J is TRBJ2-1; D may be TRBD2 (6 bases). The V end lost 0 bases, the J end lost 6 bases, and 10 bases lay between the germline ends. Germline V lookup: CDR1 SGHRS, CDR2 YFSETQ. CDR3 size: 14 residues. The CDR3 spells CASSLGDSRNEQFF. In DNA, the CDR3 is TGCGCCAGCAGCTTGGGGGACTCGCGCAATGAGCAGTTCTTC. The entire variable domain, with the rest obtained from reference TRBV5-1 and TRBJ2-1, is as follows: KAGVTQTPRYLIKTRGQQVTLSCSPISGHRSVSWYQQTPGQGLQFLFEYFSETQRNKGNFPGRFSGRQFSNSRSEMNVSTLELGDSALYLCASSLGDSRNEQFFGPGTRLTVL.

This clonotype came up many times. The V call is TRBV29-1, the J call TRBJ2-7, with D possibly TRBD1 on 6 matching bases. The CDR3 is 14 amino acids. Trimming removed 5 bases at V and 3 bases at J, with 17 bases between. Germline lookup yields CDR1 SQVTM and CDR2 ANQGSEA. CDR3 nucleotides: TGCAGCGTTCAGTACAGGGAAGATGACTACGAGCAGTACTTC. Translating it yields CSVQYREDDYEQYF.

There are a few counts of this clonotype. The V gene is TRBV2, the J gene TRBJ2-7; 10 bases map to TRBD1. Germline V gene lookup returns CDR1 SNHLY and CDR2 FYNNEI. V lost 6 bases and J lost 3; bases outside the gene matches: 2. The CDR3 extends over 13 amino acids. The CDR3: CASRRTGGYEQYF. CDR3 coding DNA: TGTGCCAGCAGGCGGACAGGGGGCTACGAGCAGTACTTC.

This chain uses TRBV10-3 with TRBJ1-5; the D is unclear. The CDR3 covers 14 residues. CDR1 is ENHRY and CDR2 is SYGVKD in the germline V gene. The V end was cut by 4 bases, the J end by 7 bases, with 14 bases between. The CDR3 nucleotides read TGTGCCATCAGTGCCCTGGCGGAGGGACAGCCCCAGCATTTT. This codes for CAISALAEGQPQHF.

About this clonotype itself: One base away lies a much larger clone, so this may be a sequencing read error. The conserved phenylalanine or tryptophan is not found at the CDR3 terminus, so this likely reflects a read error. V is TRBV29-1 and J is TRBJ2-6; D unresolved. The CDR3 length is 13 residues. Trimming shortened V by 4 bases and J by 0 bases, and 4 bases separated the two germline ends. Looked up from germline, CDR1 is SQVTM and CDR2 is ANQGSEA. Here the CDR3 reads CSVGDSGANVLTS. In DNA form, the CDR3 reads TGCAGCGTTGGGGACTCTGGGGCCAACGTCCTGACTTCC.